This T cell receptor beta chain was sequenced during a study of cytomegalovirus exposure and HLA in healthy donors. Whole-study findings and limits: Subsequent analysis showed first-cohort TCR clusters tending to co-occur in 120 validation repertoires.

Profiled with immunoSEQ multiplex PCR; TCRdb holds only in-frame clones, not every one. This sample has about 110,000 clones; approximately 87% occur once, and the top ten carry 1.4%. Note on this clone: Antigen: not known.

Germline V CDR1 and CDR2: MNHNS, SASEGT. The CDR3 length is 14 residues. The germline V and J ends were trimmed by 2 bases and 11 bases, with 16 bases remaining between them. The source is a woman in her 30s in good health and CMV-seropositive. The source material was PBMCs. The genes are TRBV6-1 and TRBJ1-5, with D possibly being TRBD1 (6 bases). CDR3 in DNA: TGTGCCAGCAGTGAAAGTCGGACAGCCGGGGCCCAGCATTTT. It specifies CASSESRTAGAQHF.